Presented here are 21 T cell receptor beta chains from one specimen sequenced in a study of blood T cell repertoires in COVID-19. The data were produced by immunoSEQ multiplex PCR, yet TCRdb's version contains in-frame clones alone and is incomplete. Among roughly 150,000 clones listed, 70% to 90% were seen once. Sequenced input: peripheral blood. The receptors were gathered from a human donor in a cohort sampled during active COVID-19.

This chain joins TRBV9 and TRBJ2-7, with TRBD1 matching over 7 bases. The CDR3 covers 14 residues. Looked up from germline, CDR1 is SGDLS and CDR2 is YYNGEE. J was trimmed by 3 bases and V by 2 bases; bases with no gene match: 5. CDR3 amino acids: CASSVGQQRYEQYF. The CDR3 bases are TGTGCCAGCAGCGTGGGACAGCAGCGCTACGAGCAGTACTTC.

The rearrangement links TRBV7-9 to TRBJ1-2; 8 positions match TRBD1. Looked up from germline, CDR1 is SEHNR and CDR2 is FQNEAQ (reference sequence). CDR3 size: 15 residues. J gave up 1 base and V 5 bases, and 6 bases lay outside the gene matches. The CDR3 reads CASSLGTGYNYGYTF. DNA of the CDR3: TGTGCCAGCAGCCTAGGGACAGGTTATAACTATGGCTACACCTTC. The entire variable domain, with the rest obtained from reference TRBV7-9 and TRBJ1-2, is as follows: DTGVSQNPRHKITKRGQNVTFRCDPISEHNRLYWYRQTLGQGPEFLTYFQNEAQLEKSRLLSDRFSAERPKGSFSTLEIQRTEQGDSAMYLCASSLGTGYNYGYTFGSGTRLTVV.

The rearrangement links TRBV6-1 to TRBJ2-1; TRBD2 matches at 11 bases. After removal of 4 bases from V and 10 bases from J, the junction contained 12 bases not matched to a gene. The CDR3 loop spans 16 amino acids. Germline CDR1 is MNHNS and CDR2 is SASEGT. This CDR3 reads CASSAPTSGVSREQFF. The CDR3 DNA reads TGTGCCAGCAGTGCGCCGACTAGCGGGGTGAGCAGGGAGCAGTTCTTC.

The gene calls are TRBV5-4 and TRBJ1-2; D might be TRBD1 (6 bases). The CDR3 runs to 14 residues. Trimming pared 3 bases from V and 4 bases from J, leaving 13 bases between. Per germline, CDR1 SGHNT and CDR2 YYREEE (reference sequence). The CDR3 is CASSSGQTFYGYTF. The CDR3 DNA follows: TGTGCCAGCAGCTCCGGACAGACCTTCTATGGCTACACCTTC.

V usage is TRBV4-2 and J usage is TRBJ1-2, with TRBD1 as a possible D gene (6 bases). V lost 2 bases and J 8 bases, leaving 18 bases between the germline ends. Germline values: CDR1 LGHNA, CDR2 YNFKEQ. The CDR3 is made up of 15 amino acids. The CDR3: CASSQQTGDGRGYTF. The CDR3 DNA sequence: TGTGCCAGCAGCCAACAGACAGGCGATGGTCGGGGCTACACCTTC.

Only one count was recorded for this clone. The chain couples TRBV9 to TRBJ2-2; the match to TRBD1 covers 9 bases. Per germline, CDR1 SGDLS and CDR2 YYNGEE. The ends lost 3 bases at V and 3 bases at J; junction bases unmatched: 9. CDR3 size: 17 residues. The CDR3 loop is CASSARTGASDTGELFF. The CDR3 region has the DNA TGTGCCAGCAGCGCAAGGACAGGGGCTTCCGACACCGGGGAGCTGTTTTTT.

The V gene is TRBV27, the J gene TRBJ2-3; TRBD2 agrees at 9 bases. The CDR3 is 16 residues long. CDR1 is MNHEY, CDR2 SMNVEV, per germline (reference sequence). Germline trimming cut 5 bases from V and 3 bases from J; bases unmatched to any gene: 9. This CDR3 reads CASSTGLAILTDTQYF. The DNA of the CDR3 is TGTGCCAGCAGTACGGGACTAGCCATTTTAACAGATACGCAGTATTTT.

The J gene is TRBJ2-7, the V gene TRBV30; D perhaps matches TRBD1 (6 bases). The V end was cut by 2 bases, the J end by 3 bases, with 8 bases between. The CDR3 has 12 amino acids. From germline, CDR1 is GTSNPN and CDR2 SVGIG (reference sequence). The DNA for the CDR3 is TGTGCCTGGAGTCGGGACATCTACGAGCAGTACTTC. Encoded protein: CAWSRDIYEQYF.

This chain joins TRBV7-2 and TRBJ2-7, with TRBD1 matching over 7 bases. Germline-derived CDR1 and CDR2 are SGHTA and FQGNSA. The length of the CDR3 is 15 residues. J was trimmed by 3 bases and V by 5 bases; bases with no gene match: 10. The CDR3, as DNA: TGTGCCAGCAGCAGGGGGTCGGACAGGTTCTACGAGCAGTACTTC. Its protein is CASSRGSDRFYEQYF.

The CDR3 protein is CASSRTGGGGELFF. Written as DNA, the CDR3 is TGTGCCAGCAGCCGGACAGGGGGCGGCGGGGAGCTGTTTTTT. The chain combines TRBV11-3 with TRBJ2-2; 11 bases map to TRBD1. CDR1 is SGHNT and CDR2 is YENEEA in the germline V gene. V lost 5 bases and J lost 7; bases outside the gene matches: 3. This CDR3 comprises 14 residues. The variable domain in full, completed from reference TRBV11-3 and TRBJ2-2, reads EAGVVQSPRYKIIEKKQPVAFWCNPISGHNTLYWYLQNLGQGPELLIRYENEEAVDDSQLPKDRFSAERLKGVDSTLKIQPAELGDSAVYLCASSRTGGGGELFFGEGSRLTVL.

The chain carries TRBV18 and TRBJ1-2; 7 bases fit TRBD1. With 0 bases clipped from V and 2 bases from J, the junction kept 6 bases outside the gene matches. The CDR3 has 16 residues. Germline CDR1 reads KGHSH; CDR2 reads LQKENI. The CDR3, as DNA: TGTGCCAGCTCACCACCCTCGACAGGGCCCAACTATGGCTACACCTTC. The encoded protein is CASSPPSTGPNYGYTF.

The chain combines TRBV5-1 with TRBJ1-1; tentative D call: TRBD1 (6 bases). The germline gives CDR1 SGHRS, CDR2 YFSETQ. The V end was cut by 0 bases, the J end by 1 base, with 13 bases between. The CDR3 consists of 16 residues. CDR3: CASSLGRTDANTEAFF. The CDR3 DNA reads TGCGCCAGCAGCTTGGGCCGGACAGATGCGAACACTGAAGCTTTCTTT.

CDR3 region: CASSLALNQPQHF. The CDR3 coding sequence is TGTGCCAGCAGCTTAGCTTTGAATCAGCCCCAGCATTTT. V gene TRBV11-2 combines with J gene TRBJ1-5, with D unclear. Trimming took 1 base from V and 4 from J, leaving 5 bases between them. Germline CDR1 SGHAT, CDR2 FQNNGV. The CDR3 spans 13 residues.

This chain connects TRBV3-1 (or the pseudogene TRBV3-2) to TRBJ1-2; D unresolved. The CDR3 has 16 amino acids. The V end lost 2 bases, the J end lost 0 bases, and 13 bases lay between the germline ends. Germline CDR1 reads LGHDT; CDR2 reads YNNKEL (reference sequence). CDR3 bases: TGTGCCAGCAGCCAACTTCAGGCGGGAACTAACTATGGCTACACCTTC. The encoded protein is CASSQLQAGTNYGYTF.

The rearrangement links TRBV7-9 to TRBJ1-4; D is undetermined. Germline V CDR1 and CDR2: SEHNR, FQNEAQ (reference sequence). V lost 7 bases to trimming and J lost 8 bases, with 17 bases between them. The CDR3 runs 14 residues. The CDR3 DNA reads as TGTGCCAGCACCACCGCGGCGGTGAACGAAAAACTGTTTTTT. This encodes CASTTAAVNEKLFF.

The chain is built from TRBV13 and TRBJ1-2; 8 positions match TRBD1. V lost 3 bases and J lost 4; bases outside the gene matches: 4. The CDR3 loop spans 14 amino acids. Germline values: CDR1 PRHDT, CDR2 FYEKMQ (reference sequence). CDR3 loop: CASSLGTGPYGYTF. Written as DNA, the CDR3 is TGTGCCAGCAGCTTGGGGACAGGACCCTATGGCTACACCTTC. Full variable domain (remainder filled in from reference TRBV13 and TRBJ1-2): AAGVIQSPRHLIKEKRETATLKCYPIPRHDTVYWYQQGPGQDPQFLISFYEKMQSDKGSIPDRFSAQQFSDYHSELNMSSLELGDSALYFCASSLGTGPYGYTFGSGTRLTVV.

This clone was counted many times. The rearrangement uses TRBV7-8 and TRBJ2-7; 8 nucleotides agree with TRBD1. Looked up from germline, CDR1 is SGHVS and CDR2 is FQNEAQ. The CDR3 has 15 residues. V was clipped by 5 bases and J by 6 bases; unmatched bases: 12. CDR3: CASSIQGANPLEQYF. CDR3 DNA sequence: TGTGCCAGCAGCATCCAGGGGGCCAACCCCCTCGAGCAGTACTTC.

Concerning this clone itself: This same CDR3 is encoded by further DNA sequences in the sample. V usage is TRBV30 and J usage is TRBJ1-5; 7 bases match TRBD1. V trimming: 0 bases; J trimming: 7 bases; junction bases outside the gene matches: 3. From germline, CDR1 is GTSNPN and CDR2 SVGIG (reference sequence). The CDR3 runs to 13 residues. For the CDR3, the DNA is TGTGCCTGGAGTGTAAGGGGGCGACAGCCCCAGCATTTT. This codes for CAWSVRGRQPQHF. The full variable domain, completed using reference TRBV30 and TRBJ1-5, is SQTIHQWPATLVQPVGSPLSLECTVEGTSNPNLYWYRQAAGRGLQLLFYSVGIGQISSEVPQNLSASRPQDRQFILSSKKLLLSDSGFYLCAWSVRGRQPQHFGDGTRLSIL.

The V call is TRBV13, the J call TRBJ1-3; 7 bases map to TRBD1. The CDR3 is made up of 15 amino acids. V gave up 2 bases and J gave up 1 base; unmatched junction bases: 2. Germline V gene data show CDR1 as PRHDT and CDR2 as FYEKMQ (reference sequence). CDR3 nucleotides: TGTGCCAGCAGCTTACAGGGGGTATCTGGAAACACCATATATTTT. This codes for CASSLQGVSGNTIYF. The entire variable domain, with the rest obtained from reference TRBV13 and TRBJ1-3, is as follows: AAGVIQSPRHLIKEKRETATLKCYPIPRHDTVYWYQQGPGQDPQFLISFYEKMQSDKGSIPDRFSAQQFSDYHSELNMSSLELGDSALYFCASSLQGVSGNTIYFGEGSWLTVV.

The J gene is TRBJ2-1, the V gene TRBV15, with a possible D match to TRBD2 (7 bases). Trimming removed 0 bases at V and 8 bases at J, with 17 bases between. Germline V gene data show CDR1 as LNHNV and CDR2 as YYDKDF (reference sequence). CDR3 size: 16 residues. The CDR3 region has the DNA TGTGCCACCAGCAGAGATGGTCGGGGGGCCGGGGATGAGCAGTTCTTC. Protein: CATSRDGRGAGDEQFF.

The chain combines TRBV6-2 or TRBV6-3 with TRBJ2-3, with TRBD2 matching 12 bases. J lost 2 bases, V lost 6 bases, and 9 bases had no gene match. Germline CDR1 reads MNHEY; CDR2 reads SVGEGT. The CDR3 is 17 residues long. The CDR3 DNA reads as TGTGCCAGCAGCCCCTGGACTAGCGGGGACTACACAGATACGCAGTATTTT. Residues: CASSPWTSGDYTDTQYF.